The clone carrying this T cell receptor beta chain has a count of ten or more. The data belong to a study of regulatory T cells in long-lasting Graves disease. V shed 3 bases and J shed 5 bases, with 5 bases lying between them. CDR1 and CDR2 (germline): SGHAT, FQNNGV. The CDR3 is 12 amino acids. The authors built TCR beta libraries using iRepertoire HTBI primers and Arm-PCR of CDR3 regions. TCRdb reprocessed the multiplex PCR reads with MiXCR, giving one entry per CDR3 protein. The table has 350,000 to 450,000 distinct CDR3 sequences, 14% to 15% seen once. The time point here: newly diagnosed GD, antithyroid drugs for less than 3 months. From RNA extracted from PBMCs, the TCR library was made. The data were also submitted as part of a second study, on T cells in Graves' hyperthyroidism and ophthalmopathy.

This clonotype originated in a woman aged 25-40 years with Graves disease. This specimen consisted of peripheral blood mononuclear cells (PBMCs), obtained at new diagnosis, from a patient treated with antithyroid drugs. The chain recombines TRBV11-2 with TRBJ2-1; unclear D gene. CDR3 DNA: TGTGCCAGCAGCTTCTCACACAATGAGCAGTTCTTC. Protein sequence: CASSFSHNEQFF.